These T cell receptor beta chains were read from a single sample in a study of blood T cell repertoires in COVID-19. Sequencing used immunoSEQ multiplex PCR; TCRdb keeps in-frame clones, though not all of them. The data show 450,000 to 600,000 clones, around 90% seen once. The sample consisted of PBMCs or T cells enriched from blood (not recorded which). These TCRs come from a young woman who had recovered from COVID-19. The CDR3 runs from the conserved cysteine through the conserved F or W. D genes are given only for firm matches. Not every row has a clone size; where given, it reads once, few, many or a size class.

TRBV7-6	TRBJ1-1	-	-	TGTGCCAGCAGCTTTCGATCCGGCACTGAAGCTTTCTTT	CASSFRSGTEAFF
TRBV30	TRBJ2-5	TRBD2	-	TGTGCCTGGAGTCTGAGGAAACTAGCGGGGGCCTACCAAGAGACCCAGTACTTC	CAWSLRKLAGAYQETQYF
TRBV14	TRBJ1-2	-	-	TGTGCCAGCAGCCAAGGACAGGACTATGGCTACACCTTC	CASSQGQDYGYTF
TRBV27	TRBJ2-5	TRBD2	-	TGTGCCAGCACCCCAGCGGGGGCGGGTGAGACCCAGTACTTC	CASTPAGAGETQYF
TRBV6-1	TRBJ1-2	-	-	TGTGCCAGCAGTGAAGGGCTCTATGGCTACACCTTC	CASSEGLYGYTF
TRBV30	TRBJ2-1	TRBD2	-	TGTGCCTGGAGTCGGGTAGCGGGGGGGCCTGGTGAGCAGTTCTTC	CAWSRVAGGPGEQFF
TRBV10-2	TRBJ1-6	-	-	TGCGCCAGCAGTCAGGTGCAGAATTCACCCCTCCACTTT	CASSQVQNSPLHF
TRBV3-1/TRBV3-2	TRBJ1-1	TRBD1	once	TGTGCCAGCAGCCGAGCAGCGGGGACAGGGGTTGGGGACACTGAAGCTTTCTTT	CASSRAAGTGVGDTEAFF
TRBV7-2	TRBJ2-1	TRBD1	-	TGTGCCAGCAGCCGGGACAGGGGGCGCAATGAGCAGTTCTTC	CASSRDRGRNEQFF
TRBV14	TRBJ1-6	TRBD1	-	TGTGCCAGCAGCCCTACAGGGGGCTCATATTCACCCCTCCACTTT	CASSPTGGSYSPLHF
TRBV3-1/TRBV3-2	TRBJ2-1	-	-	TGTGCCAGCAGCCAAGAAGCGGACAGTAACAATGAGCAGTTCTTC	CASSQEADSNNEQFF
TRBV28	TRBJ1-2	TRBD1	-	TGTGCCAGCAGAAGGACAGGGTCCCTCTTTGTCTATGGCTACACCTTC	CASRRTGSLFVYGYTF
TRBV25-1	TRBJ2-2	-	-	TGTGCCAGCAGTGAAGAGCCCGCGAACACCGGGGAGCTGTTTTTT	CASSEEPANTGELFF
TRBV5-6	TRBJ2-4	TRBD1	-	TGTGCCAGCAGCTTTAGGACAGGGGGGGCCAAAAACATTCAGTACTTC	CASSFRTGGAKNIQYF
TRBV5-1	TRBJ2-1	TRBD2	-	TGCGCCAGCAGCTCCGCCGGACTAGCGGGGCCTTACAATGAGCAGTTCTTC	CASSSAGLAGPYNEQFF
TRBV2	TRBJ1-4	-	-	TGTGCCAGCAGTGGACTGGATGGAAAACTGTTTTTT	CASSGLDGKLFF
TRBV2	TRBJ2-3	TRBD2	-	TGTGCCAGCAGTGTACCCTTAGCGGGGGGGCAGGAAGATACGCAGTATTTT	CASSVPLAGGQEDTQYF
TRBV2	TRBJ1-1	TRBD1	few	TGTGCCAGCAGGGAAACAGGGGCAGCTTTCTTT	CASRETGAAFF
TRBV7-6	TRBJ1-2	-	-	TGTGCCAGCAGCCCAGGGCTCGGCCCCTATGGCTACACCTTC	CASSPGLGPYGYTF
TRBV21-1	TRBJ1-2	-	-	TGTGCCAGCAGCAAAGGAGGAGTCACCAAAGGCGGAATCTATGGCTACACCTTC	CASSKGGVTKGGIYGYTF
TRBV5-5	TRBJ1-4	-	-	TGTGCCAGCAGCTTGGCGTTTAGTGAAAAACTGTTTTTT	CASSLAFSEKLFF
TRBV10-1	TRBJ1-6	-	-	TGCGCCAGCAGTGAAGGATTGGGGAGTTCACCCCTCCACTTT	CASSEGLGSSPLHF
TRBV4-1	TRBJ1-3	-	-	TGCGCCAGCAGCCAGAGGTCGATCTCTGGAAACACCATATATTTT	CASSQRSISGNTIYF
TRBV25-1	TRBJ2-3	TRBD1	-	TGTGCCAGCAGTGACCGGGACAGTGCGACAGATACGCAGTATTTT	CASSDRDSATDTQYF
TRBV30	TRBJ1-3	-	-	TGTGCCTGGGACACAGGGTATGGAAACACCATATATTTT	CAWDTGYGNTIYF
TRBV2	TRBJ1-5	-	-	TGTGCCAGCAGAATCGGCGGAGCTAGCAATCAGCCCCAGCATTTT	CASRIGGASNQPQHF
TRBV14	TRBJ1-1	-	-	TGTGCCAGCAGCCAAGATCACGGCCTTTTGGAGGGTGTTGAAGCTTTCTTT	CASSQDHGLLEGVEAFF
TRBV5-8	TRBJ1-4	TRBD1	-	TGTGCCAGCAGCTCTCTGGCCGGGACAGGGGATGAAAAACTGTTTTTT	CASSSLAGTGDEKLFF
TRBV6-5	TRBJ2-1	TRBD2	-	TGTGCCAGCAGTTCGGCTACGGGCGGGGGGGCCAATGAGCAGTTCTTC	CASSSATGGGANEQFF
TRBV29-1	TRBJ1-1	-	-	TGCAGCGTCAACGGAGAGAGAGGGCCGGCCACTGAAGCTTTCTTT	CSVNGERGPATEAFF
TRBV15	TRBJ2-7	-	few	TGTGCCACCAGCAGAGACGTTAGCTCCTACGAGCAGTACTTC	CATSRDVSSYEQYF
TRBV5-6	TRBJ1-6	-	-	TGTGCCAGCAGCTTGTACGGGAGCTCCTATAATTCACCCCTCCACTTT	CASSLYGSSYNSPLHF
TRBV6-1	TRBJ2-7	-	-	TGTGCCAGCAGTGAAATTTTGGACAGTCACGAGCAGTACTTC	CASSEILDSHEQYF
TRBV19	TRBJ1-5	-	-	TGTGCCAGTAGTATAATGCCGGGTTGGCGGGATCAGCCCCAGCATTTT	CASSIMPGWRDQPQHF
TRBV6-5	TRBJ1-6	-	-	TGTGCCAGCAGTCCGCAGTCACCCCTCCACTTT	CASSPQSPLHF
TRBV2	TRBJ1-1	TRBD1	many	TGTGCCAGCAGTGTGGGGCTGTCAGGGGGCACTGAAGCTTTCTTT	CASSVGLSGGTEAFF